This T cell receptor beta chain was captured in a study of early T cells in non-severe SARS-CoV-2 infection. General study points: VDJdb matching favored anti-spike CD8 responses, missing private and CD4 specificities.

Individual cDNA molecules were tagged with unique molecular identifiers, the study reported. One entry per CDR3 protein results from TCRdb running MiXCR on the 5' RACE reads. The sample lists around 21,000 distinct CDR3 sequences; under 5% were seen once. The junction had 6 bases not matched to a gene; V was cut back by 8 bases and J by 7 bases. The CDR3 runs 13 residues. This clonotype was detected many times. The antigen remains undetermined. The sample was whole blood. The sequence was obtained from an adult who was a healthcare worker with PCR-confirmed SARS-CoV-2 infection or an uninfected control (not recorded which). This chain joins TRBV12-3 or TRBV12-4 and TRBJ2-1; 9 bases are a match to TRBD2. The CDR3 coding sequence is TGTGCCAGCTTTGCGGGGGGGCCGAATGAGCAGTTCTTC. Its protein is CASFAGGPNEQFF.